Each of the 30 T cell receptor beta chains below was sequenced from the same sample in a study of blood T cell repertoires in COVID-19. Assay used: immunoSEQ multiplex PCR; TCRdb lists only in-frame clones, some missing. The table lists a few hundred thousand clones, around 90% of them singletons. The sequenced sample consisted of PBMCs or T cells enriched from blood (not recorded which). These receptors all come from a woman aged 18-29 years with acute COVID-19.

The V call is TRBV9, the J call TRBJ2-2; 8 bases align to TRBD1. Germline loops: CDR1 SGDLS, CDR2 YYNGEE. The V segment lost 3 bases and the J segment 7 bases; nucleotides outside the gene matches: 8. This CDR3 spans 15 amino acids. The CDR3 loop reads CASSALQGGGGELFF. The CDR3 DNA sequence: TGTGCCAGCAGCGCCCTACAGGGGGGAGGCGGGGAGCTGTTTTTT.

V gene TRBV4-1 combines with J gene TRBJ2-2, with TRBD2 as a possible D gene (7 bases). CDR3 length equals 16 residues. Germline V gene sequence: CDR1 MGHRA, CDR2 YSYEKL. Trimming cost V 3 bases and J 4 bases, with 15 bases left between them. The CDR3 region has the DNA TGCGCCAGCAGCCAGTTACAGGGAGGGGGCACCGGGGAGCTGTTTTTT. This gives the protein CASSQLQGGGTGELFF.

This chain uses TRBV7-2 with TRBJ2-7; 7 positions agree with TRBD1. This CDR3 region has 13 residues. Trimming at V came to 4 bases and at J to 3 bases, leaving 3 bases not matched to a gene. In germline, CDR1 is SGHTA, CDR2 FQGNSA. CDR3 nucleotides: TGTGCCAGCAGCTGGGGACAGCTCTACGAGCAGTACTTC. Encoded protein: CASSWGQLYEQYF.

This clone came up a few times. The chain uses TRBV18 and TRBJ1-6, with 9 positions matching TRBD1. In germline, CDR1 is KGHSH, CDR2 LQKENI. Germline trimming cut 6 bases from V and 8 bases from J; bases unmatched to any gene: 8. The CDR3 loop spans 15 amino acids. The CDR3 protein is CASSPTGTGHSPLHF. CDR3 bases: TGTGCCAGCTCCCCTACCGGGACAGGGCATTCACCCCTCCACTTT. The entire variable domain, with the rest obtained from reference TRBV18 and TRBJ1-6, is as follows: NAGVMQNPRHLVRRRGQEARLRCSPMKGHSHVYWYRQLPEEGLKFMVYLQKENIIDESGMPKERFSAEFPKEGPSILRIQQVVRGDSAAYFCASSPTGTGHSPLHFGNGTRLTVT.

The rearrangement uses TRBV15 and TRBJ2-7, with 7 bases aligning to TRBD2. The CDR3 spans 16 residues. The J segment lost 2 bases and the V segment lost 3 bases, leaving 10 bases of the junction unmatched. The germline V gene encodes CDR1 LNHNV and CDR2 YYDKDF (reference sequence). CDR3 DNA: TGTGCCACCAGCAGGGGAGGGGCGGGGGAACCCTACGAGCAGTACTTC. It translates to CATSRGGAGEPYEQYF.

The chain is built from TRBV7-9 and TRBJ2-1; perhaps TRBD1 as D (6 bases). This CDR3 contains 16 residues. The germline CDR1 and CDR2 sequences are SEHNR and FQNEAQ (reference sequence). V was cut by 5 bases and J by 5 bases, with 19 bases left in between. As DNA, the CDR3 is TGTGCCAGCAGCCCCCTACAGGGCCTACAGGACAATGAGCAGTTCTTC. Translation: CASSPLQGLQDNEQFF.

The V and J genes are TRBV28 and TRBJ2-3; TRBD1 matches 11 bases. V was clipped by 3 bases and J by 4 bases; unmatched bases: 6. The length of the CDR3 is 16 residues. The germline gives CDR1 MDHEN, CDR2 SYDVKM. CDR3 sequence: CASSFQPGQGADTQYF. DNA for the CDR3: TGTGCCAGCAGTTTTCAGCCGGGACAGGGGGCAGATACGCAGTATTTT.

The CDR3 here is CASSPLTVTKETQYF. CDR3 sequence (DNA): TGTGCCAGCAGCCCTTTGACGGTTACTAAAGAGACCCAGTACTTC. The chain combines TRBV11-2 with TRBJ2-5; D is unclear. The CDR3 sequence is 15 residues long. The germline gives CDR1 SGHAT, CDR2 FQNNGV. Trimming pared 5 bases from V and 3 bases from J, leaving 16 bases between.

The chain employs TRBV3-1 (or the pseudogene TRBV3-2) and TRBJ2-2; 13 bases map to TRBD2. The V gene end was trimmed by 4 bases and the J gene end by 1 base; junction bases not matched to a gene: 6. CDR3 length equals 18 residues. Germline V lookup: CDR1 LGHDT, CDR2 YNNKEL (reference sequence). The CDR3 is CASSRTSGRAGNTGELFF. The CDR3 nucleotides read TGTGCCAGCAGCCGTACTAGCGGGAGGGCCGGGAACACCGGGGAGCTGTTTTTT.

The chain uses TRBV30 and TRBJ1-1; TRBD1 might be the D (5 bases). V shed 3 bases and J shed 4 bases, with 12 bases lying between them. CDR1 and CDR2 from the germline V gene are GTSNPN and SVGIG (reference sequence). The CDR3 has 13 residues. This chain's CDR3 is CAWRPGMGTEAFF. CDR3 coding DNA: TGTGCCTGGAGGCCAGGGATGGGCACTGAAGCTTTCTTT.

This clone was observed once. The chain joins TRBV18 to TRBJ2-6, with 7 bases that match TRBD1. Germline CDR1 and CDR2: KGHSH and LQKENI. This CDR3 spans 17 amino acids. After removal of 1 base from V and 0 bases from J, the junction contained 3 bases not matched to a gene. The CDR3 DNA sequence: TGTGCCAGCTCACCACAGACAGGGTCCTCTGGGGCCAACGTCCTGACTTTC. Protein product: CASSPQTGSSGANVLTF.

The chain uses TRBV3-1 (or the pseudogene TRBV3-2) and TRBJ1-6; a weak D match, TRBD1 (6 bases). CDR3 length: 15 residues. Deletions cut 1 base from V and 7 bases from J, with 11 bases between. Germline V gene lookup returns CDR1 LGHDT and CDR2 YNNKEL (reference sequence). CDR3 DNA sequence: TGTGCCAGCAGCCAAGTTGGGACATCCAATTCACCCCTCCACTTT. Translated: CASSQVGTSNSPLHF.

The chain is built from TRBV27 and TRBJ2-7, with D possibly being TRBD2 (6 bases). CDR1 is MNHEY, CDR2 SMNVEV, per germline (reference sequence). Trimming pared 4 bases from V and 0 bases from J, leaving 13 bases between. The CDR3 is 15 amino acids. The chain's CDR3 is CASSSHGGASYEQYF. CDR3 nucleotides: TGTGCCAGCAGTTCGCATGGCGGGGCCTCCTACGAGCAGTACTTC.

This chain joins TRBV24-1 and TRBJ1-2; 7 bases are shared with TRBD1. Looked up from germline, CDR1 is KGHDR and CDR2 is SFDVKD. V gave up 3 bases and J gave up 6 bases; unmatched junction bases: 12. The CDR3 sequence is 16 residues long. This CDR3 is CATSDGTVGGYNGYTF. The CDR3 DNA follows: TGTGCCACCAGTGATGGGACAGTTGGCGGATACAATGGCTACACCTTC.

The chain carries TRBV24-1 and TRBJ1-5, with D possibly TRBD1 on 6 matching bases. The ends were cut back, 5 bases at V and 0 bases at J, with 13 bases in the middle. This CDR3 has 16 amino acids. CDR1 and CDR2 from the germline V gene are KGHDR and SFDVKD. The CDR3 sequence is CATSAYRVYSNQPQHF. The CDR3 DNA sequence: TGTGCCACCAGTGCCTACAGGGTCTATAGCAATCAGCCCCAGCATTTT.

The chain recombines TRBV6-4 with TRBJ2-1; 8 nucleotides agree with TRBD2. Trimming at V came to 8 bases and at J to 6 bases, leaving 9 bases not matched to a gene. This CDR3 has 14 amino acids. The V gene's germline CDR1 is MRHNA and CDR2 SNTAGT. The CDR3 region has the DNA TGTGCCAGCCGTGGGACTAGTGAATCCAATGAGCAGTTCTTC. This encodes CASRGTSESNEQFF.

The chain couples TRBV9 to TRBJ2-1; 8 positions agree with TRBD2. Germline V gives CDR1 SGDLS, CDR2 YYNGEE. This CDR3 has 15 amino acids. With V trimmed by 0 bases and J by 6 bases, 5 bases remained unmatched. CDR3 DNA sequence: TGTGCCAGCAGCGTAGGGAGCGGGAGTCGCAATGAGCAGTTCTTC. Its translation: CASSVGSGSRNEQFF.

In DNA, the CDR3 is TGTGCCAGCATCGGGGTCCATCAGCCCCAGCATTTT. Residues: CASIGVHQPQHF. J is TRBJ1-5 and V is TRBV28; D gene ambiguous. The V end lost 7 bases, the J end lost 5 bases, and 9 bases lay between the germline ends. There are 12 residues in the CDR3. CDR1 is MDHEN and CDR2 is SYDVKM in the germline V gene. The variable domain in full, with the rest retrieved from reference TRBV28 and TRBJ1-5, is DVKVTQSSRYLVKRTGEKVFLECVQDMDHENMFWYRQDPGLGLRLIYFSYDVKMKEKGDIPEGYSVSREKKERFSLILESASTNQTSMYLCASIGVHQPQHFGDGTRLSIL.

V usage is TRBV5-5 and J usage is TRBJ1-6, with no clear D. Germline V gene data show CDR1 as SGHKS and CDR2 as YYEKEE (reference sequence). The CDR3 spans 15 residues. The V end was cut by 5 bases, the J end by 7 bases, with 16 bases between. CDR3 region: CASRFPGPENSPLHF. CDR3 coding DNA: TGTGCCAGCAGGTTTCCGGGTCCGGAGAATTCACCCCTCCACTTT.

This sequence joins TRBV7-9 and TRBJ2-7; the D gene is possibly TRBD1 (5 bases). V lost 1 base and J lost 2, with 15 bases in between. The CDR3 is made up of 16 amino acids. CDR1 SEHNR and CDR2 FQNEAQ come from the germline V gene (reference sequence). The CDR3: CASSLGTGPGPYEQYF. As DNA, the CDR3 is TGTGCCAGCAGCTTAGGTACAGGACCCGGGCCCTACGAGCAGTACTTC.

V gene TRBV27 combines with J gene TRBJ2-7, with 10 bases lining up with TRBD1. CDR1 and CDR2 from the germline V gene are MNHEY and SMNVEV (reference sequence). Trimming at V came to 6 bases and at J to 4 bases, leaving 12 bases not matched to a gene. The CDR3 totals 16 residues. CDR3 nucleotides: TGTGCCAGCAGGCGGACAGGGGGTCCGTGGGGGTACGAGCAGTACTTC. Its translation is CASRRTGGPWGYEQYF.

CDR3 DNA: TGTGCCAGTAGTATAGCGTTACGGGAGAATACTGAAGCTTTCTTT. This translates into CASSIALRENTEAFF. The V and J genes are TRBV19 and TRBJ1-1; D uncertain. Deletions cut 1 base from V and 5 bases from J, with 14 bases between. The CDR3 is 15 residues long. Germline loops: CDR1 LNHDA, CDR2 SQIVND (reference sequence).

J is TRBJ1-2 and V is TRBV19, with 7 bases matching TRBD1. The CDR3 length is 14 residues. Per germline, CDR1 LNHDA and CDR2 SQIVND (reference sequence). Unmatched junction bases numbered 0, after V lost 0 bases and J lost 2 bases. The CDR3 protein is CASSIDRGNYGYTF. CDR3 in DNA: TGTGCCAGTAGTATAGACAGGGGGAACTATGGCTACACCTTC.

V and J are TRBV3-1 (or the pseudogene TRBV3-2) and TRBJ2-5, with D possibly matching TRBD2 (5 bases). The V gene's germline CDR1 is LGHDT and CDR2 YNNKEL (reference sequence). Trimming pared 0 bases from V and 4 bases from J, leaving 12 bases between. CDR3 length: 15 residues. For the CDR3, the DNA is TGTGCCAGCAGCCAAGACCTAGTGGGAGTAGAGACCCAGTACTTC. This codes for CASSQDLVGVETQYF.

The CDR3 loop is CASSPQGDTGELFF. CDR3 coding DNA: TGTGCCAGCAGCCCCCAAGGGGATACCGGGGAGCTGTTTTTT. The chain combines TRBV11-2 with TRBJ2-2; TRBD1 is a possible D gene (5 bases). V lost 5 bases and J lost 5, with 12 bases in between. CDR1 SGHAT and CDR2 FQNNGV come from the germline V gene. CDR3 length: 14 amino acids. Filled out from reference TRBV11-2 and TRBJ2-2, the complete variable domain reads EAGVAQSPRYKIIEKRQSVAFWCNPISGHATLYWYQQILGQGPKLLIQFQNNGVVDDSQLPKDRFSAERLKGVDSTLKIQPAKLEDSAVYLCASSPQGDTGELFFGEGSRLTVL.

This chain uses TRBV11-2 with TRBJ2-1; 8 bases are a match to TRBD2. Per germline, CDR1 SGHAT and CDR2 FQNNGV. CDR3 length: 16 residues. V dropped 3 bases and J dropped 3; count of bases not matched to a gene: 7. Here the CDR3 reads CASSLGSTSGYNEQFF. Written as DNA, the CDR3 is TGTGCCAGCAGCTTGGGTTCTACTAGCGGCTACAATGAGCAGTTCTTC.

The rearrangement uses TRBV12-3 or TRBV12-4 and TRBJ2-2; 10 nucleotides align to TRBD1. The V gene end was trimmed by 6 bases and the J gene end by 10 bases; junction bases not matched to a gene: 5. This CDR3 region has 13 residues. The chain's CDR3 is CASSPTGGPELFF. CDR3 nucleotide sequence: TGTGCCAGCAGCCCGACAGGGGGCCCGGAGCTGTTTTTT.

This clone has a single count. The genes are TRBV10-3 and TRBJ1-1, with 7 bases lining up with TRBD1. Germline V gene lookup returns CDR1 ENHRY and CDR2 SYGVKD. The CDR3 runs to 14 residues. The ends lost 5 bases at V and 2 bases at J; junction bases unmatched: 5. In DNA, the CDR3 is TGTGCCATCAGTCGAGGACAGGACAACACTGAAGCTTTCTTT. This encodes CAISRGQDNTEAFF.

The chain uses TRBV19 and TRBJ2-2; tentative D call: TRBD1 (6 bases). Per the germline V gene, CDR1 is LNHDA and CDR2 is SQIVND (reference sequence). V was clipped by 5 bases and J by 10 bases, with 17 bases between them. The CDR3 loop spans 14 amino acids. The CDR3 bases are TGTGCCAGTAGTGTCTCACAGGGCCGGGAGGAGCTGTTTTTT. Amino acid sequence: CASSVSQGREELFF.

CDR3 DNA sequence: TGTGCCAGCAGCCAAGATAGGGGGACAGGGCGCGAAAAACTGTTTTTT. This gives the protein CASSQDRGTGREKLFF. The rearrangement uses TRBV4-2 and TRBJ1-4; 9 nucleotides agree with TRBD1. The CDR3 consists of 16 residues. J lost 8 bases, V lost 0 bases, and 7 bases had no gene match. CDR1 is LGHNA, CDR2 YNFKEQ, per germline.